This TCR beta chain was captured by sequencing in a study of glioma-infiltrating T cells after dendritic cell vaccination. Study-level background: Between the early 2000s and the early 2010s, patients got autologous tumor lysate-pulsed dendritic cell vaccines.

The CDR3 has 14 residues. Looked up from germline, CDR1 is SGHRS and CDR2 is YFSETQ. V shed 7 bases, J shed 2 bases, and the junction held 7 bases outside the gene matches. Before vaccination, two weeks after the third vaccination, and at progression, PBMC were collected. Up to 2 ug genomic DNA was used for TCRB CDR3 amplification. Primers: 60 V beta forward and 13 J beta reverse. The table came from immunoSEQ multiplex PCR; TCRdb's copy has only in-frame clones and leaves some out. Here the sample spans about 64,000 clones, about 81% being singletons. Sequences were derived from blood, sampled before dendritic cell vaccination. This sequence was found in a human donor with glioblastoma. The chain joins TRBV5-1 to TRBJ2-3, with TRBD1 matching 7 bases. Here the CDR3 DNA reads TGCGCCAGCCCCGGGGACAGCGCCACAGATACGCAGTATTTT. It codes for CASPGDSATDTQYF.